The 30 T cell receptor beta chains below all came from one sample that was sequenced in a study of T cell responses to AZD1222 COVID-19 vaccine (dated by TCRdb to the early 2020s). This specimen's time point label, interpreted: baseline before first vaccination. Libraries were constructed by the immunoSEQ multiplex PCR assay. TCRdb's version of the immuneACCESS table is confined to in-frame rearrangements and falls short of the full clone set. An unresolved V gene accounts for under half of the shortfall where checked; the remainder is of unknown origin. Counted in this sample were approximately 150,000 clones; 90% of them appeared once. Approximately 3% of the sample goes to the ten largest clones. The material sequenced was peripheral blood, taken on day 0 of AZD1222 vaccination. The receptors here all came from an adult in good health.

This clone was seen a single time. The chain recombines TRBV7-9 with TRBJ1-1; the D is unclear. Germline V lookup: CDR1 SEHNR, CDR2 FQNEAQ (reference sequence). V lost 1 base, J lost 9 bases, and 12 bases lay in between. CDR3 length: 13 residues. The DNA for the CDR3 is TGTGCCAGCAGCTTAGGACTCGGTCGGCAAGCTTTCTTT. Its translation is CASSLGLGRQAFF.

The gene calls are TRBV4-1 and TRBJ2-1; D might be TRBD1 (6 bases). Per germline, CDR1 MGHRA and CDR2 YSYEKL. The CDR3 runs to 19 residues. Between the trimmed V and J ends, which lost 0 bases and 3 bases, there was a span of 21 bases. The CDR3 region is CASSQDPLVGGGDYNEQFF. The CDR3 coding sequence is TGCGCCAGCAGCCAAGATCCCTTGGTAGGGGGTGGTGACTACAATGAGCAGTTCTTC.

The chain uses TRBV20-1 and TRBJ2-7; 9 nucleotides match TRBD2. Germline V CDR1 and CDR2: DFQATT, SNEGSKA (reference sequence). V shed 3 bases and J 3 bases; nucleotides not matched to a gene: 6. The CDR3 contains 14 residues. CDR3 in DNA: TGCAGTGCTAGTATAGCGGGGGAGAGCTACGAGCAGTACTTC. It codes for CSASIAGESYEQYF.

V and J are TRBV27 and TRBJ1-5; TRBD1 matches at 8 bases. J lost 4 bases, V lost 6 bases, and 8 bases had no gene match. The CDR3 runs 15 residues. The germline V gene has CDR1 MNHEY and CDR2 SMNVEV (reference sequence). The CDR3 DNA reads TGTGCCAGCAGCCGCGACAGGGGCGGGAATCAGCCCCAGCATTTT. It yields the protein CASSRDRGGNQPQHF.

V usage is TRBV14 and J usage is TRBJ2-7; 9 nucleotides align to TRBD1. This CDR3 is built from 15 residues. The V segment lost 6 bases and the J segment 1 base; nucleotides outside the gene matches: 7. Germline V gene sequence: CDR1 SGHDN, CDR2 FVKESK. CDR3 sequence (DNA): TGTGCCAGCAGTCGCGGGACAGGGCTTTCCTACGAGCAGTACTTC. Amino acids: CASSRGTGLSYEQYF.

CDR3 DNA sequence: TGCGCCACCAAACTAGCGGGGACCTCCGGGGAGCTGTTTTTT. Its translation is CATKLAGTSGELFF. This sequence joins TRBV5-1 and TRBJ2-2; 10 bases fit TRBD2. Germline V gene data show CDR1 as SGHRS and CDR2 as YFSETQ. The junction had 8 bases not matched to a gene; V was cut back by 9 bases and J by 6 bases. CDR3 size: 14 residues.

The CDR3 protein is CASSLRPGAPDEAFF. CDR3 DNA: TGTGCCAGCAGCTTACGTCCGGGGGCGCCGGATGAAGCTTTCTTT. This chain uses TRBV13 with TRBJ1-1, with a weak D call TRBD1 (6 bases). The V end was cut by 2 bases, the J end by 7 bases, with 17 bases between. The CDR3 runs 15 residues. Germline V CDR1 and CDR2: PRHDT, FYEKMQ (reference sequence).

V and J are TRBV18 and TRBJ1-5, with a tentative D call TRBD1 (6 bases). Per the germline V gene, CDR1 is KGHSH and CDR2 is LQKENI. V lost 3 bases and J 5 bases, leaving 14 bases between the germline ends. The CDR3 is 15 residues long. In DNA form, the CDR3 reads TGTGCCAGCTCACCGGAATACAGGGCAGATCAGCCCCAGCATTTT. This translates into CASSPEYRADQPQHF.

The J gene is TRBJ1-2, the V gene TRBV11-2; TRBD1 matches at 7 bases. This CDR3 contains 14 residues. Germline CDR1 and CDR2: SGHAT and FQNNGV. Trimming at V came to 4 bases and at J to 3 bases, leaving 5 bases not matched to a gene. DNA of the CDR3: TGTGCCAGCAGCTCAACGGGACAGTACTATGGCTACACCTTC. Its protein is CASSSTGQYYGYTF.

This rearrangement joins TRBV5-4 to TRBJ2-2; unclear D gene. Trimming removed 1 base from V and 1 base from J, with 5 bases in between. The CDR3 is made up of 14 amino acids. In germline, CDR1 is SGHNT, CDR2 YYREEE (reference sequence). The CDR3 nucleotides read TGTGCCAGCAGCTTGTCCCAGAACACCGGGGAGCTGTTTTTT. Its translation: CASSLSQNTGELFF.

The chain combines TRBV7-8 with TRBJ2-7; 9 bases agree with TRBD1. The trim removed 5 bases at V and 1 base at J, leaving 6 bases unmatched. CDR3 length: 15 residues. Per the germline V gene, CDR1 is SGHVS and CDR2 is FQNEAQ. The CDR3 sequence: CASSPAGTGSYEQYF. CDR3 nucleotide sequence: TGTGCCAGCAGCCCAGCCGGGACAGGGTCCTACGAGCAGTACTTC. Full variable domain (remainder filled in from reference TRBV7-8 and TRBJ2-7): GAGVSQSPRYKVAKRGQDVALRCDPISGHVSLFWYQQALGQGPEFLTYFQNEAQLDKSGLPSDRFFAERPEGSVSTLKIQRTQQEDSAVYLCASSPAGTGSYEQYFGPGTRLTVT.

This clone turned up a few times. The chain uses TRBV30 and TRBJ1-2; 7 positions agree with TRBD1. In germline, CDR1 is GTSNPN, CDR2 SVGIG (reference sequence). The CDR3 runs to 14 residues. V gave up 2 bases and J gave up 4 bases; unmatched junction bases: 7. DNA for the CDR3: TGTGCCTGGAGTCCCCGGGACAGCACCTATGGCTACACCTTC. Translation gives CAWSPRDSTYGYTF.

The chain is built from TRBV5-4 and TRBJ2-1; D might be TRBD1 (5 bases). The germline gives CDR1 SGHNT, CDR2 YYREEE (reference sequence). Trimming took 0 bases from V and 1 from J, leaving 8 bases between them. The length of the CDR3 is 15 residues. This chain's CDR3 is CASSLASGSYNEQFF. DNA of the CDR3: TGTGCCAGCAGCTTGGCCTCAGGGTCCTACAATGAGCAGTTCTTC.

V and J are TRBV7-2 and TRBJ2-2; 9 bases map to TRBD2. Germline assignment: CDR1 SGHTA and CDR2 FQGNSA. The CDR3 length is 15 residues. Unmatched junction bases numbered 8, after V lost 8 bases and J lost 4 bases. DNA of the CDR3: TGTGCCAGCCTCCATAGCGGGGGAGGCACCGGGGAGCTGTTTTTT. This codes for CASLHSGGGTGELFF. The variable domain in full, with the rest retrieved from reference TRBV7-2 and TRBJ2-2, is GAGVSQSPSNKVTEKGKDVELRCDPISGHTALYWYRQSLGQGLEFLIYFQGNSAPDKSGLPSDRFSAERTGGSVSTLTIQRTQQEDSAVYLCASLHSGGGTGELFFGEGSRLTVL.

This chain connects TRBV27 to TRBJ2-7, with D possibly TRBD2 on 7 matching bases. The germline V gene encodes CDR1 MNHEY and CDR2 SMNVEV (reference sequence). This CDR3 is built from 14 residues. V was shortened by 3 bases and J by 0 bases, with 9 bases between the two germline ends. CDR3 in amino acids: CASSLAGASYEQYF. The DNA for the CDR3 is TGTGCCAGCAGTTTGGCGGGGGCCTCCTACGAGCAGTACTTC.

The V and J genes are TRBV2 and TRBJ1-3; TRBD1 agrees at 7 bases. Germline CDR1 is SNHLY and CDR2 is FYNNEI. The CDR3 has 14 residues. Unmatched junction bases numbered 4, after V lost 6 bases and J lost 2 bases. The CDR3 loop reads CASSNTGAGNTIYF. The CDR3 DNA follows: TGTGCCAGCAGCAATACAGGGGCTGGAAACACCATATATTTT.

The sample holds a few counts of this clone. The chain joins TRBV5-1 to TRBJ2-7; 8 bases map to TRBD1. Germline V gives CDR1 SGHRS, CDR2 YFSETQ. With V trimmed by 4 bases and J by 2 bases, 14 bases remained unmatched. CDR3 size: 17 residues. This CDR3 is CASSLGQGFSVAYEQYF. CDR3 DNA: TGCGCCAGCAGCCTCGGACAGGGTTTCTCGGTAGCCTACGAGCAGTACTTC. Drawing the rest from reference TRBV5-1 and TRBJ2-7, the complete variable domain is KAGVTQTPRYLIKTRGQQVTLSCSPISGHRSVSWYQQTPGQGLQFLFEYFSETQRNKGNFPGRFSGRQFSNSRSEMNVSTLELGDSALYLCASSLGQGFSVAYEQYFGPGTRLTVT.

The chain's CDR3 is CASSSPASETQYF. The CDR3 DNA reads as TGCGCCAGCAGCTCTCCCGCGAGCGAGACCCAGTACTTC. This rearrangement joins TRBV5-1 to TRBJ2-5; D uncertain. The V gene's germline CDR1 is SGHRS and CDR2 YFSETQ. V dropped 3 bases and J dropped 5 bases, with 11 bases sitting between them. The CDR3 contains 13 residues. The full variable domain, rest sourced from reference TRBV5-1 and TRBJ2-5, is KAGVTQTPRYLIKTRGQQVTLSCSPISGHRSVSWYQQTPGQGLQFLFEYFSETQRNKGNFPGRFSGRQFSNSRSEMNVSTLELGDSALYLCASSSPASETQYFGPGTRLLVL.

The rearrangement uses TRBV4-3 and TRBJ1-5, with a weak D call TRBD1 (5 bases). There are 16 residues in the CDR3. Deletions cut 5 bases from V and 1 base from J, with 15 bases between. Germline V gene data show CDR1 as LGHNA and CDR2 as YSLEER. The CDR3 loop is CASSEGAGVSNQPQHF. The CDR3 DNA reads as TGCGCCAGCAGCGAAGGGGCGGGGGTAAGCAATCAGCCCCAGCATTTT.

This chain uses TRBV3-1 (or the pseudogene TRBV3-2) with TRBJ1-1; D gene uncertain. From germline, CDR1 is LGHDT and CDR2 YNNKEL (reference sequence). V was trimmed by 1 base and J by 4 bases, leaving 7 bases between them. The CDR3 is made up of 13 amino acids. CDR3 DNA sequence: TGTGCCAGCAGCCAAGCTAGGGCCACTGAAGCTTTCTTT. Protein sequence: CASSQARATEAFF.

This clone was recorded once. The rearrangement links TRBV19 to TRBJ2-3; D may be TRBD1 (6 bases). CDR1 is LNHDA, CDR2 SQIVND, per germline (reference sequence). The CDR3 has 14 residues. V was shortened by 3 bases and J by 2 bases, with 9 bases between the two germline ends. CDR3 in DNA: TGTGCCAGTAGTATCGACAGGACCACAGATACGCAGTATTTT. This translates into CASSIDRTTDTQYF.

The chain's CDR3 is CASGGGELFF. The CDR3 DNA is TGTGCTAGTGGTGGGGGGGAGCTGTTTTTT. The chain carries TRBV12-5 and TRBJ2-2; D not resolved. The CDR3 runs 10 residues. The V gene lost 5 bases and the J gene lost 8 bases, with 3 bases spanning the gap. Germline V gene sequence: CDR1 LGHNT, CDR2 FRNRAP.

The rearrangement joins TRBV5-4 to TRBJ1-2; unclear D gene. Looked up from germline, CDR1 is SGHNT and CDR2 is YYREEE (reference sequence). Trimming stripped 4 bases from V and 8 bases from J, with 18 bases between. CDR3 size: 14 residues. The chain's CDR3 is CASSTEGSPLGYTF. The CDR3 region has the DNA TGTGCCAGCAGCACCGAAGGCAGTCCCTTGGGCTACACCTTC. Looking up the rest from reference TRBV5-4 and TRBJ1-2 gives the full variable domain: ETGVTQSPTHLIKTRGQQVTLRCSSQSGHNTVSWYQQALGQGPQFIFQYYREEENGRGNFPPRFSGLQFPNYSSELNVNALELDDSALYLCASSTEGSPLGYTFGSGTRLTVV.

This sequence joins TRBV4-3 and TRBJ2-7; perhaps D is TRBD1 or TRBD2 (5 bases each). The CDR3 runs to 15 residues. Trimming removed 4 bases at V and 0 bases at J, with 13 bases between. Looked up from germline, CDR1 is LGHNA and CDR2 is YSLEER. The CDR3 coding sequence is TGCGCCAGCAGCCCCCAGGGAGCGAGCTCCTACGAGCAGTACTTC. Translation: CASSPQGASSYEQYF.

The chain employs TRBV4-2 and TRBJ2-3, with 12 bases fitting TRBD2. Per germline, CDR1 LGHNA and CDR2 YNFKEQ. Trimming cost V 4 bases and J 5 bases; bases outside gene matches: 10. CDR3 length: 17 residues. The CDR3 sequence: CASSPHTTSGGLDTQYF. CDR3 bases: TGTGCCAGCAGCCCGCACACAACTAGCGGGGGGTTAGATACGCAGTATTTT.

V and J are TRBV27 and TRBJ2-4, with unresolved D. In germline, CDR1 is MNHEY, CDR2 SMNVEV (reference sequence). V was cut by 8 bases and J by 7 bases, with 15 bases left in between. The CDR3 runs to 13 residues. The CDR3 region has the DNA TGTGCCAGCGTCGCTAGGGAAGGGAACATTCAGTACTTC. It yields the protein CASVAREGNIQYF.

This rearrangement joins TRBV6-6 to TRBJ2-5, with no clear D. Germline-derived CDR1 and CDR2 are MNHNY and SVGAGI (reference sequence). The CDR3 sequence is 11 residues long. The V end lost 7 bases, the J end lost 1 base, and 4 bases lay between the germline ends. CDR3 DNA sequence: TGTGCCAGCATGCTCCAAGAGACCCAGTACTTC. Its protein is CASMLQETQYF.

This chain uses TRBV9 with TRBJ2-3; the D is unclear. The V end lost 3 bases, the J end lost 3 bases, and 5 bases lay between the germline ends. Germline lookup yields CDR1 SGDLS and CDR2 YYNGEE. The CDR3 covers 12 residues. The CDR3 spells CASSALTDTQYF. In DNA, the CDR3 is TGTGCCAGCAGCGCTCTTACAGATACGCAGTATTTT.

This sequence joins TRBV4-1 and TRBJ2-6; 9 bases map to TRBD1. With V trimmed by 10 bases and J by 0 bases, 10 bases remained unmatched. The CDR3 covers 17 residues. Germline CDR1 and CDR2: MGHRA and YSYEKL. DNA of the CDR3: TGCGCCACCTTTTCCCGGGACAGGGCCTCTGGGGCCAACGTCCTGACTTTC. Its translation: CATFSRDRASGANVLTF.

The chain employs TRBV13 and TRBJ1-2; no clear D. This CDR3 is built from 15 residues. The germline gives CDR1 PRHDT, CDR2 FYEKMQ (reference sequence). Trimming cost V 5 bases and J 4 bases, with 17 bases left between them. The CDR3 nucleotides read TGTGCCAGCAGCGAAGGAAACCTGGGCCTCTATGGCTACACCTTC. Residues: CASSEGNLGLYGYTF.